The source of this T cell receptor (beta chain) is a study of T cell responses to AZD1222 COVID-19 vaccine. About the study: Some second doses came at about 4 weeks and others at about 12 weeks; these were pooled. Study-level findings and limits: Within unmutated variant regions lay the reported targets of nearly half of spike-specific TCRs. It should be noted that donors were predominantly white British and more often female, and clonal diversity was possibly underestimated.

With regard to this clone: The antigen remains undetermined.

Trimming took 0 bases from V and 5 from J, leaving 20 bases between them. CDR1 is SGDLS, CDR2 YYNGEE, per germline. The CDR3 spans 17 residues. Assay used: immunoSEQ multiplex PCR; TCRdb lists only in-frame clones, some missing. The data contain approximately 100,000 clones, 90% of them seen just once; the ten biggest clones take up 1.3%. V is TRBV9 and J is TRBJ1-1; no definite D call. This specimen consisted of peripheral blood, obtained on day 0 of AZD1222 vaccination. The source is an adult in good health. The CDR3 bases are TGTGCCAGCAGCGTAGGGCGTGGGGAAATGGTGAGGACTGAAGCTTTCTTT. It translates to CASSVGRGEMVRTEAFF.